These 31 T cell receptor beta chains share one sample of origin, sequenced in a study. TCRdb used MiXCR to reprocess the 5' RACE reads, holding one entry per CDR3 protein. The data contain under 60,000 distinct CDR3 sequences, around a quarter of them singletons. The sequenced sample consisted of naive CD4+ T cells sorted from blood. Subset given: naive CD4+ T cells, CD4+CD45RA+CD25-. Every receptor here comes from a female donor with breast cancer.

This clonotype was seen only a few times. The V and J genes are TRBV3-1 and TRBJ2-5; no clear D gene. V lost 4 bases, J lost 7 bases, and 10 bases lay in between. CDR1 LGHDT and CDR2 YNNKEL come from the germline V gene (reference sequence). The CDR3 loop spans 12 amino acids. The CDR3 reads CASSPRKWTQYF. The CDR3 DNA reads as TGTGCCAGCAGCCCACGTAAATGGACCCAGTACTTC.

The gene calls are TRBV29-1 and TRBJ2-1, with D hard to call. Germline CDR1 is SQVTM and CDR2 is ANQGSEA. Trimming cost V 7 bases and J 9 bases, with 13 bases left between them. This CDR3 comprises 11 residues. CDR3 loop: CSASRSGEQFF. In DNA, the CDR3 is TGCAGCGCTTCTAGGTCGGGTGAGCAGTTCTTC.

The gene calls are TRBV2 and TRBJ1-2; D is unresolved. The germline gives CDR1 SNHLY, CDR2 FYNNEI. Trimming stripped 8 bases from V and 2 bases from J, with 9 bases between. This CDR3 is built from 12 residues. CDR3 bases: TGTGCCAGCGGCCCAGGAAACTATGGCTACACCTTC. Translated, it gives CASGPGNYGYTF.

With respect to this clonotype: With a much larger clone just one base away, this may be a read error. The chain links TRBV7-2 to TRBJ2-7; D gene unclear. This CDR3 is 12 amino acids long. V was clipped by 3 bases and J by 5 bases, with 8 bases between them. Per the germline V gene, CDR1 is SGHTA and CDR2 is FQGNSA. The CDR3 spells CASSLITHEQYF. CDR3 in DNA: TGTGCCAGCAGCTTGATTACCCACGAGCAGTACTTC.

A few counts support this clonotype. The chain uses TRBV4-3 and TRBJ2-3; 13 bases agree with TRBD2. Germline V gene sequence: CDR1 LGHNA, CDR2 YSLEER. The CDR3 length is 20 residues. V gave up 3 bases and J gave up 2 bases; unmatched junction bases: 14. CDR3 bases: TGCGCCAGCAGCCACGCACTCGGGACTAGCGGGAATTCGGTCACAGATACGCAGTATTTT. Its protein product is CASSHALGTSGNSVTDTQYF.

This rearrangement joins TRBV20-1 to TRBJ2-3; 10 bases line up with TRBD1. With 5 bases clipped from V and 4 bases from J, the junction kept 6 bases outside the gene matches. Germline V gene lookup returns CDR1 DFQATT and CDR2 SNEGSKA (reference sequence). This CDR3 is built from 14 residues. The CDR3 loop is CSAVWTGGADTQYF. CDR3 sequence (DNA): TGCAGTGCTGTCTGGACAGGGGGGGCAGATACGCAGTATTTT.

The CDR3 is CASSMTALGEQPQHF. DNA of the CDR3: TGTGCCAGCAGTATGACAGCACTTGGGGAGCAGCCCCAGCATTTT. The chain recombines TRBV28 with TRBJ1-5; the D gene is possibly TRBD1 (5 bases). V lost 5 bases to trimming and J lost 7 bases, with 18 bases between them. The CDR3 runs to 15 residues. Germline V lookup: CDR1 MDHEN, CDR2 SYDVKM.

This chain connects TRBV27 to TRBJ1-4, with 8 bases matching TRBD1. From germline, CDR1 is MNHEY and CDR2 SMNVEV (reference sequence). The junction had 6 bases not matched to a gene; V was cut back by 7 bases and J by 2 bases. CDR3 size: 15 residues. CDR3 nucleotide sequence: TGTGCCAGCACTCAGGGGGCTTTTACTAATGAAAAACTGTTTTTT. Its translation: CASTQGAFTNEKLFF.

This clonotype was seen many times. V gene TRBV6-5 combines with J gene TRBJ2-5, with a tentative D call TRBD1 (6 bases). Germline values: CDR1 MNHEY, CDR2 SVGAGI. The CDR3 contains 13 residues. Between the trimmed V and J ends, which lost 8 bases and 3 bases, there was a span of 13 bases. CDR3 sequence: CASPEAGEETQYF. The CDR3 nucleotides are TGTGCCAGCCCCGAGGCAGGGGAAGAGACCCAGTACTTC.

The gene calls are TRBV18 and TRBJ1-5; no clear D gene. V shed 6 bases and J shed 4 bases, with 10 bases lying between them. CDR3 length: 13 amino acids. Germline-derived CDR1 and CDR2 are KGHSH and LQKENI. CDR3 nucleotides: TGTGCCAGCTCGGTCGACCTGAATCAGCCCCAGCATTTT. Translated, it gives CASSVDLNQPQHF.

The sample holds many counts of this clonotype. The gene calls are TRBV5-4 and TRBJ1-1; no reliable D call. Trimming removed 1 base from V and 2 bases from J, with 6 bases in between. CDR3 length: 13 residues. Per the germline V gene, CDR1 is SGHNT and CDR2 is YYREEE (reference sequence). The CDR3 protein is CASSLTENTEAFF. DNA for the CDR3: TGTGCCAGCAGCTTGACAGAAAACACTGAAGCTTTCTTT.

The chain combines TRBV6-5 with TRBJ2-2; 8 positions agree with TRBD2. The germline V gene encodes CDR1 MNHEY and CDR2 SVGAGI. J was trimmed by 5 bases and V by 0 bases; bases with no gene match: 5. CDR3 length: 16 residues. CDR3 loop: CASSYSGTRETGELFF. As DNA, the CDR3 is TGTGCCAGCAGTTACTCCGGGACTAGAGAGACCGGGGAGCTGTTTTTT.

This clonotype was seen more than once but under ten times. The chain couples TRBV6-5 to TRBJ1-5, with D perhaps TRBD1 (6 bases). This CDR3 contains 14 residues. V lost 6 bases and J 0 bases, leaving 9 bases between the germline ends. CDR1 and CDR2 (germline): MNHEY, SVGAGI. The CDR3 DNA is TGTGCCAGCAGGGACAGATATAGCAATCAGCCCCAGCATTTT. Translated: CASRDRYSNQPQHF.

Only a few counts were recorded for this clonotype. This chain connects TRBV7-3 to TRBJ2-3; D might be TRBD2 (7 bases). V was trimmed by 4 bases and J by 5 bases, leaving 19 bases between them. The V gene's germline CDR1 is SGHTA and CDR2 FQGTGA. The length of the CDR3 is 16 residues. DNA for the CDR3: TGTGCCAGCAGCTCCCTTGCTGGAGGGGGGGGAGATACGCAGTATTTT. Residues: CASSSLAGGGGDTQYF.

The V call is TRBV20-1, the J call TRBJ2-2; the D is unclear. Per germline, CDR1 DFQATT and CDR2 SNEGSKA (reference sequence). Trimming pared 6 bases from V and 1 base from J, leaving 15 bases between. This CDR3 has 15 amino acids. The CDR3 coding sequence is TGCAGTGCCCTGGGCCCAGCACTGAACACCGGGGAGCTGTTTTTT. It codes for CSALGPALNTGELFF.

This clonotype has just one count. The V and J genes are TRBV20-1 and TRBJ2-5; a possible D gene is TRBD2 (5 bases). Germline CDR1 is DFQATT and CDR2 is SNEGSKA (reference sequence). The V gene lost 1 base and the J gene lost 5 bases, with 14 bases spanning the gap. This CDR3 is 14 amino acids long. The CDR3 DNA reads TGCAGTGCTAGAGGTTCGAGGGAAGGGGAGACCCAGTACTTC. This gives the protein CSARGSREGETQYF.

V and J are TRBV7-9 and TRBJ2-2; D is uncertain. Trimming removed 5 bases at V and 2 bases at J, with 9 bases between. The CDR3 length is 14 residues. CDR1 and CDR2 from the germline V gene are SEHNR and FQNEAQ (reference sequence). The CDR3 reads CASSQRRNTGELFF. The CDR3 region has the DNA TGTGCCAGCAGCCAGCGTAGAAACACCGGGGAGCTGTTTTTT.

This chain uses TRBV5-1 with TRBJ2-5; D unresolved. Germline assignment: CDR1 SGHRS and CDR2 YFSETQ. V dropped 4 bases and J dropped 2 bases, with 12 bases sitting between them. This CDR3 has 14 amino acids. In nucleotides, the CDR3 is TGCGCCAGCAGCCCCCTGCCGGAGCAAGAGACCCAGTACTTC. Translating gives CASSPLPEQETQYF.

This clonotype was observed many times. The rearrangement links TRBV5-1 to TRBJ2-7, with TRBD1 matching over 8 bases. This CDR3 is built from 13 residues. CDR1 SGHRS and CDR2 YFSETQ come from the germline V gene. V shed 4 bases and J 2 bases; nucleotides not matched to a gene: 2. The CDR3 sequence: CASSLQGAYEQYF. CDR3 bases: TGCGCCAGCAGCCTACAGGGGGCCTACGAGCAGTACTTC.

This clonotype has just a few counts. The chain recombines TRBV19 with TRBJ1-2, with unresolved D. Deletions cut 3 bases from V and 5 bases from J, with 10 bases between. The CDR3 length is 13 residues. Germline-derived CDR1 and CDR2 are LNHDA and SQIVND (reference sequence). DNA of the CDR3: TGTGCCAGTAGTATCGGCCAGGTTTATGGCTACACCTTC. As protein: CASSIGQVYGYTF.

This clonotype was seen more than once but under ten times. CDR3 in DNA: TGTGCCAGCCGGGGCGTAGCGGCGAACACCGGGGAGCTGTTTTTT. Translating gives CASRGVAANTGELFF. The chain links TRBV2 to TRBJ2-2; D might be TRBD2 (6 bases). V lost 8 bases, J lost 0 bases, and 13 bases lay in between. The CDR3 is 15 residues long. The V gene's germline CDR1 is SNHLY and CDR2 FYNNEI.

In its sample, this clonotype was seen a few times. The genes are TRBV27 and TRBJ1-1; 10 bases align to TRBD1. The CDR3 extends over 15 amino acids. CDR1 and CDR2 (germline): MNHEY, SMNVEV (reference sequence). V shed 2 bases, J shed 7 bases, and the junction held 7 bases outside the gene matches. CDR3 nucleotide sequence: TGTGCCAGCAGTTTACTAGGGGACAGGGGCAGTGAAGCTTTCTTT. Translated: CASSLLGDRGSEAFF.

V usage is TRBV20-1 and J usage is TRBJ1-5; D is ambiguous. Trimming stripped 2 bases from V and 6 bases from J, with 14 bases between. CDR3 size: 14 residues. Germline V CDR1 and CDR2: DFQATT, SNEGSKA (reference sequence). This CDR3 reads CSARPDDFTQPQHF. CDR3 coding DNA: TGCAGTGCTAGACCGGACGACTTTACTCAGCCCCAGCATTTT.

In DNA, the CDR3 is TGTGCCAGCTCAGACAGACGGGACACTCACACAGATACGCAGTATTTT. It is translated as CASSDRRDTHTDTQYF. This chain uses TRBV18 with TRBJ2-3; possibly TRBD1 for D (6 bases). This CDR3 has 16 residues. V lost 5 bases, J lost 2 bases, and 17 bases lay in between. The germline V gene encodes CDR1 KGHSH and CDR2 LQKENI.

This clonotype was counted a few times. The J gene is TRBJ2-6, the V gene TRBV9, with D perhaps TRBD1 (6 bases). Germline assignment: CDR1 SGDLS and CDR2 YYNGEE. This CDR3 has 16 residues. Trimming pared 4 bases from V and 0 bases from J, leaving 11 bases between. The CDR3 coding sequence is TGTGCCAGCAGCCCCGGGACATACTCTGGGGCCAACGTCCTGACTTTC. Translating gives CASSPGTYSGANVLTF. The whole variable domain, remainder taken from reference TRBV9 and TRBJ2-6, is DSGVTQTPKHLITATGQRVTLRCSPRSGDLSVYWYQQSLDQGLQFLIQYYNGEERAKGNILERFSAQQFPDLHSELNLSSLELGDSALYFCASSPGTYSGANVLTFGAGSRLTVL.

The rearrangement uses TRBV27 and TRBJ2-7; 11 bases agree with TRBD2. This CDR3 spans 14 amino acids. The junction had 4 bases not matched to a gene; V was cut back by 5 bases and J by 4 bases. From germline, CDR1 is MNHEY and CDR2 SMNVEV (reference sequence). CDR3 DNA: TGTGCCAGCAGTGGGACTAGCGGACCTTACGAGCAGTACTTC. It encodes CASSGTSGPYEQYF.

The rearrangement joins TRBV5-1 to TRBJ2-1, with 7 bases lining up with TRBD1. Trimming removed 4 bases from V and 8 bases from J; junction bases left unmatched: 9. The CDR3 is 14 residues long. The germline V gene has CDR1 SGHRS and CDR2 YFSETQ. The CDR3 region is CASSARTGGDEQFF. As DNA, the CDR3 is TGCGCCAGCAGCGCCCGGACAGGCGGTGATGAGCAGTTCTTC.

This clonotype showed up many times. The chain is built from TRBV20-1 and TRBJ1-4; unclear D gene. The CDR3 contains 14 residues. The V gene's germline CDR1 is DFQATT and CDR2 SNEGSKA (reference sequence). Between the trimmed V and J ends, which lost 1 base and 5 bases, there was a span of 11 bases. CDR3 residues: CSARGGTGNEKLFF. The CDR3, as DNA: TGCAGTGCTAGAGGTGGAACCGGGAATGAAAAACTGTTTTTT.

This clonotype is termed medium-sized. The chain recombines TRBV5-1 with TRBJ2-2, with 8 nucleotides matching TRBD2. With V trimmed by 7 bases and J by 4 bases, 3 bases remained unmatched. This CDR3 is 13 amino acids long. Germline CDR1 reads SGHRS; CDR2 reads YFSETQ. Here the CDR3 DNA reads TGCGCCAGCGGGACTAGTCCCACCGGGGAGCTGTTTTTT. As protein: CASGTSPTGELFF.

This clonotype was found once. The junction departs from the called germline gene at one end, perhaps through a read error. The chain has TRBV5-5 and TRBJ1-3; perhaps TRBD1 as D (5 bases). The germline V gene encodes CDR1 SGHKS and CDR2 YYEKEE (reference sequence). This CDR3 is built from 14 residues. The CDR3 DNA is TGTACCAGCAGCTTGAGAGGGGCTGGAAACACCATATATTTT. This codes for CTSSLRGAGNTIYF.

The chain carries TRBV5-5 and TRBJ2-7; unclear D gene. Per germline, CDR1 SGHKS and CDR2 YYEKEE (reference sequence). This CDR3 has 15 residues. Trimming pared 4 bases from V and 4 bases from J, leaving 18 bases between. CDR3 sequence: CASSVRTDGVYEQYF. The CDR3 DNA reads TGTGCCAGCAGCGTTCGGACGGATGGGGTTTACGAGCAGTACTTC. The full variable domain, with the rest looked up from reference TRBV5-5 and TRBJ2-7, is DAGVTQSPTHLIKTRGQQVTLRCSPISGHKSVSWYQQVLGQGPQFIFQYYEKEERGRGNFPDRFSARQFPNYSSELNVNALLLGDSALYLCASSVRTDGVYEQYFGPGTRLTVT.